This TCR beta chain was found in a study of T cell responses to AZD1222 COVID-19 vaccine. Study-level points and caveats: Spike-wide coverage was observed for vaccine-associated CD4 TCRs, with dominant responses at 160-218 and 743-854.

Germline V gene lookup returns CDR1 LGHDT and CDR2 YNNKEL (reference sequence). V lost 5 bases to trimming and J lost 7 bases; unmatched junction nucleotides: 7. The CDR3 has 14 amino acids. Concerning this clone itself: Its matching antigen is unknown.

The method was immunoSEQ multiplex PCR; TCRdb's version includes in-frame clones alone and lacks a portion of them. The profile shows 250,000 to 300,000 clones, 90% to 95% of them singletons. This rearrangement joins TRBV3-1 (or the pseudogene TRBV3-2) to TRBJ1-1; 10 positions agree with TRBD1. The material was peripheral blood, obtained 28 days after the second AZD1222 dose. This sequence originates from an adult who received the AZD1222 COVID-19 vaccine. CDR3 nucleotide sequence: TGTGCCAGCAGCACCCCGGGACAGGGGAATGAAGCTTTCTTT. Residues: CASSTPGQGNEAFF.